This TCR beta chain comes out of a study of blood T cell repertoires in COVID-19. Trimming cost V 2 bases and J 3 bases, with 11 bases left between them. The CDR3 covers 15 residues. Per germline, CDR1 MNHEY and CDR2 SMNVEV (reference sequence). Sequencing used immunoSEQ multiplex PCR; TCRdb keeps in-frame clones, though not all of them. The sample shows some 300,000 clones, around 89% of them seen only once. The TCR sequence derives from a woman aged 40 to 50 who had recovered from COVID-19. The chain combines TRBV27 with TRBJ1-5, with TRBD1 as a possible D gene (5 bases). Sequencing was performed on PBMCs or T cells enriched from blood (not recorded which). The CDR3 nucleotides read TGTGCCAGCAGTTTAGCGGGACGGCCCAATCAGCCCCAGCATTTT. It is translated as CASSLAGRPNQPQHF.